This T cell receptor (beta chain) stems from a study of T cell changes during pregnancy in multiple sclerosis. This table comes from immunoSEQ multiplex PCR, and its TCRdb copy is limited to in-frame clones, with some not included. The data contain tens of thousands of clones, roughly 80% of them singletons. CDR3 length: 14 amino acids. Germline V gene lookup returns CDR1 SGHRS and CDR2 YFSETQ. The trim removed 0 bases at V and 5 bases at J, leaving 4 bases unmatched. Concerning this clone itself: The sample has other DNA sequences that encode this CDR3 too.

The genes are TRBV5-1 and TRBJ1-1, with 7 bases lining up with TRBD1. This clonotype was obtained from a female donor with multiple sclerosis, enrolled in a pregnancy study. This specimen was CD4+ T cells from peripheral blood mononuclear cells, taken before pregnancy. CDR3 amino acids: CASSLGQGYTEAFF. CDR3 nucleotides: TGCGCCAGCAGCTTGGGACAGGGTTATACTGAAGCTTTCTTT.